These 11 T cell receptor beta chains originate from one sample sequenced in a study of T cell repertoires in cytomegalovirus infection. These receptors are not linked to any known antigen. TCRdb passed the reads through MiXCR, listing each CDR3 protein once. The sample yields about 700,000 distinct CDR3 sequences, around 31% seen once. Specimen: cultured PBMCs, collected from culture after CMV antigen stimulation. The receptors stem from a human donor in good health (CMV status not recorded). Some clones in this sample may be carry-over from other donors' samples.

Here the CDR3 reads CASSSVFSGGNFDTQYF. The CDR3 DNA reads as TGTGCCAGCAGCTCTGTGTTCTCGGGGGGGAATTTTGATACGCAGTATTTT. V is TRBV7-8 and J is TRBJ2-3, with 8 bases matching TRBD2. The CDR3 loop spans 17 amino acids. Trimming removed 4 bases from V and 6 bases from J; junction bases left unmatched: 15. Germline assignment: CDR1 SGHVS and CDR2 FQNEAQ.

A few counts support this clonotype. V is TRBV12-3 or TRBV12-4 and J is TRBJ2-3; TRBD2 matches 9 bases. Germline trimming cut 2 bases from V and 6 bases from J; bases unmatched to any gene: 6. This CDR3 has 15 amino acids. The CDR3 spells CASSLTAGGLDTQYF. CDR3 nucleotide sequence: TGTGCCAGCAGTTTAACCGCGGGAGGGTTGGATACGCAGTATTTT.

Many counts were recorded for this clonotype. This chain uses TRBV7-2 with TRBJ2-2; D is perhaps TRBD1 or TRBD2 (5 bases each). The CDR3 loop spans 14 amino acids. Germline loops: CDR1 SGHTA, CDR2 FQGNSA. Trimming took off 1 base at V and 6 bases at J, with 9 bases between the two ends. The CDR3: CASSLVGVAGELFF. The CDR3 bases are TGTGCCAGCAGCTTAGTGGGGGTAGCCGGGGAGCTGTTTTTT.

The sample holds a few counts of this clonotype. The chain recombines TRBV12-3 or TRBV12-4 with TRBJ1-1; D possibly corresponds to TRBD1 (6 bases). Trimming shortened V by 6 bases and J by 0 bases, and 14 bases separated the two germline ends. The CDR3 extends over 15 amino acids. DNA of the CDR3: TGTGCCAGCAGCTTCTTCGGACAGATGAACACTGAAGCTTTCTTT. This encodes CASSFFGQMNTEAFF.

This clonotype was detected only a few times. This chain links TRBV6-2 or TRBV6-3 with TRBJ2-5, with D uncertain. The CDR3 contains 14 residues. V was trimmed by 4 bases and J by 3 bases, leaving 12 bases between them. CDR1 is MNHEY, CDR2 SVGEGT, per germline. The CDR3 DNA is TGTGCCAGCAGTTTAGAGAGACTCGAAGAGACCCAGTACTTC. This translates into CASSLERLEETQYF.

This rearrangement joins TRBV20-1 to TRBJ2-1; 9 positions match TRBD2. V shed 4 bases and J 8 bases; nucleotides not matched to a gene: 12. In germline, CDR1 is DFQATT, CDR2 SNEGSKA (reference sequence). The CDR3 has 15 residues. CDR3 coding DNA: TGCAGTGCTACTTCACCTAGCGGGGTTTTGGATGAGCAGTTCTTC. Its translation is CSATSPSGVLDEQFF.

The chain employs TRBV29-1 and TRBJ2-6; 7 bases match TRBD1. V lost 4 bases to trimming and J lost 1 base; unmatched junction nucleotides: 10. Germline values: CDR1 SQVTM, CDR2 ANQGSEA. The CDR3 covers 17 residues. This CDR3 is CSVGEGAGASGANVLTF. In nucleotides, the CDR3 is TGCAGCGTTGGTGAGGGGGCCGGGGCTTCTGGGGCCAACGTCCTGACTTTC.

This chain uses TRBV20-1 with TRBJ2-1; either TRBD1 or TRBD2 may fit D (5 bases each). Deletions cut 3 bases from V and 10 bases from J, with 16 bases between. The germline CDR1 and CDR2 sequences are DFQATT and SNEGSKA (reference sequence). This CDR3 contains 13 residues. The DNA of the CDR3 is TGCAGTGCTAGGGTCCAGGGTCCGGGGGAGCAGTTCTTC. Residues: CSARVQGPGEQFF.

The chain combines TRBV20-1 with TRBJ1-2; TRBD1 matches 7 bases. Germline CDR1 is DFQATT and CDR2 is SNEGSKA (reference sequence). With 5 bases clipped from V and 0 bases from J, the junction kept 12 bases outside the gene matches. This CDR3 region has 16 residues. In DNA form, the CDR3 reads TGCAGTGCTTACCCGGGACAGAGTCTAGCTAACTATGGCTACACCTTC. Translation: CSAYPGQSLANYGYTF.

This CDR3 is CASRQRGPYNEQFF. The CDR3 nucleotides read TGTGCCAGCAGACAGCGGGGGCCATACAATGAGCAGTTCTTC. The chain has TRBV6-6 and TRBJ2-1, with 8 nucleotides matching TRBD2. The CDR3 totals 14 residues. Germline V gene sequence: CDR1 MNHNY, CDR2 SVGAGI (reference sequence). Trimming removed 6 bases from V and 4 bases from J; junction bases left unmatched: 5.

This clonotype was observed a few times. The chain employs TRBV6-5 and TRBJ2-3; no clear D. This CDR3 spans 16 amino acids. Germline V lookup: CDR1 MNHEY, CDR2 SVGAGI. V lost 0 bases to trimming and J lost 2 bases, with 12 bases between them. CDR3 DNA: TGTGCCAGCAGTTACTCGTACGTTCACCCCACAGATACGCAGTATTTT. As protein: CASSYSYVHPTDTQYF.